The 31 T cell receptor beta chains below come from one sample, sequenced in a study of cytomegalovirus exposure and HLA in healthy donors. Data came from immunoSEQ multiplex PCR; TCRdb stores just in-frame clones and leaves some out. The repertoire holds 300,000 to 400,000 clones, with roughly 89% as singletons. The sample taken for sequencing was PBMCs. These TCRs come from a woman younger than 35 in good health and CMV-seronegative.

CDR3 DNA: TGTGCCATCAAAGGGACAGCTGACTCACCCCTCCACTTT. Protein: CAIKGTADSPLHF. The chain recombines TRBV10-3 with TRBJ1-6; 7 bases map to TRBD1. V was clipped by 7 bases and J by 10 bases; unmatched bases: 7. The CDR3 has 13 amino acids. Germline CDR1 ENHRY, CDR2 SYGVKD.

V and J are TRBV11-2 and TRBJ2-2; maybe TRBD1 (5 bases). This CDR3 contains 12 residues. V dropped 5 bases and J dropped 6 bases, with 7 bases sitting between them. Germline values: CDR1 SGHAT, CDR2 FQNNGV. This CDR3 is CASSGAPGELFF. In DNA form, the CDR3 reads TGTGCCAGCAGCGGGGCCCCCGGGGAGCTGTTTTTT.

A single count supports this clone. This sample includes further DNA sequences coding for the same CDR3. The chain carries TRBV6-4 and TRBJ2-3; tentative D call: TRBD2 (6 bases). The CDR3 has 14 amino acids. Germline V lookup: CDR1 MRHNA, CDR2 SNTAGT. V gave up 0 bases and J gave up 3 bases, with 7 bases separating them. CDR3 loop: CASSDSGGTDTQYF. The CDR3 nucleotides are TGTGCCAGCAGTGACTCCGGGGGTACAGATACGCAGTATTTT.

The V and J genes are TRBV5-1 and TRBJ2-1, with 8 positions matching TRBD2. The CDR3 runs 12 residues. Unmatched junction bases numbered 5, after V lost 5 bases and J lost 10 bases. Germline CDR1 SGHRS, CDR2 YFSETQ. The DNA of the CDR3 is TGCGCCAGCAGAGTAAGCGGGGGCGAGCAGTTCTTC. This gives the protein CASRVSGGEQFF.

The CDR3 sequence is CASSTREGNTEAFF. The CDR3 DNA sequence: TGTGCCAGCAGTACCCGCGAGGGGAACACTGAAGCTTTCTTT. This sequence joins TRBV2 and TRBJ1-1; D is undetermined. Germline CDR1 SNHLY, CDR2 FYNNEI. With 5 bases removed from V and 1 base from J, the gap between germline ends came to 11 bases. CDR3 size: 14 residues. Filled out from reference TRBV2 and TRBJ1-1, the complete variable domain reads EPEVTQTPSHQVTQMGQEVILRCVPISNHLYFYWYRQILGQKVEFLVSFYNNEISEKSEIFDDQFSVERPDGSNFTLKIRSTKLEDSAMYFCASSTREGNTEAFFGQGTRLTVV.

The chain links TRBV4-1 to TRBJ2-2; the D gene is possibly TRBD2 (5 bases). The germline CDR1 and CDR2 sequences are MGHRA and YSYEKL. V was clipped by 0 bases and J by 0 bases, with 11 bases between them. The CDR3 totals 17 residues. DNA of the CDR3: TGCGCCAGCAGCCAAGAGGGCGGGCGGACGAACACCGGGGAGCTGTTTTTT. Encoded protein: CASSQEGGRTNTGELFF.

The chain's CDR3 is CASSRTGRLNGYTF. In DNA, the CDR3 is TGTGCCAGCAGCCGGACAGGGAGGTTGAATGGCTACACCTTC. This sequence joins TRBV28 and TRBJ1-2; 8 positions match TRBD1. The trim removed 6 bases at V and 6 bases at J, leaving 9 bases unmatched. CDR3 length equals 14 residues. Germline V lookup: CDR1 MDHEN, CDR2 SYDVKM.

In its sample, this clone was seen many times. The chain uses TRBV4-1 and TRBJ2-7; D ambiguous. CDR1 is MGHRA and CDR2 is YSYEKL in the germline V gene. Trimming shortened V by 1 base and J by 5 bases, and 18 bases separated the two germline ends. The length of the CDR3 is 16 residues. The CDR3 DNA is TGCGCCAGCAGCCAAGTAAATCTGGTCACAGTCGACGAGCAGTACTTC. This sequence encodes CASSQVNLVTVDEQYF.

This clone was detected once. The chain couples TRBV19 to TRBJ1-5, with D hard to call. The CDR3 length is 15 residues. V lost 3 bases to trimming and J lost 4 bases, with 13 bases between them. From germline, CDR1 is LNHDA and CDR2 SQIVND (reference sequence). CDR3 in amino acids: CASSIILGLNQPQHF. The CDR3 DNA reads TGTGCCAGTAGTATCATCCTTGGACTGAATCAGCCCCAGCATTTT.

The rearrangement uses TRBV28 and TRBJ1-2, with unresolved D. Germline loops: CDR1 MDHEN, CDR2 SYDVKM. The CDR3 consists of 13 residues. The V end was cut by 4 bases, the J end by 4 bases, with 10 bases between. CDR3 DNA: TGTGCCAGCAGTTGGAACAGTTTCTATGGCTACACCTTC. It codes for CASSWNSFYGYTF.

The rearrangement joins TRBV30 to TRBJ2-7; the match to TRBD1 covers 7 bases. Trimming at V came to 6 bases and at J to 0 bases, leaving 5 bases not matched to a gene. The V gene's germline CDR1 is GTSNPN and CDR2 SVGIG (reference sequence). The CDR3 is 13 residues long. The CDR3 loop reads CACRDRASYEQYF. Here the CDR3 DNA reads TGTGCCTGTCGGGACAGAGCCTCCTACGAGCAGTACTTC.

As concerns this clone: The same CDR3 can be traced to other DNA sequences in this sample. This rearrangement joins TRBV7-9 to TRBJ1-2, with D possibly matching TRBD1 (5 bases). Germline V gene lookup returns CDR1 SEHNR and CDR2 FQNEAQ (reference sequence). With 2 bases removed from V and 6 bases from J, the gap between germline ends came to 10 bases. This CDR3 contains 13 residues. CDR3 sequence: CASSLRGKDGYTF. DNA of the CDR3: TGTGCCAGCAGCTTACGGGGGAAGGATGGCTACACCTTC.

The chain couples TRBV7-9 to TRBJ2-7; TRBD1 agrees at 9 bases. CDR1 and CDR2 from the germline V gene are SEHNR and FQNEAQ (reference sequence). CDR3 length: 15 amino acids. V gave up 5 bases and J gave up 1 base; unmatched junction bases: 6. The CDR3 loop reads CASSIGTGRSYEQYF. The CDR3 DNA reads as TGTGCCAGCAGCATAGGGACAGGGCGATCCTACGAGCAGTACTTC. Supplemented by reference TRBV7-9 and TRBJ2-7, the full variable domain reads DTGVSQNPRHKITKRGQNVTFRCDPISEHNRLYWYRQTLGQGPEFLTYFQNEAQLEKSRLLSDRFSAERPKGSFSTLEIQRTEQGDSAMYLCASSIGTGRSYEQYFGPGTRLTVT.

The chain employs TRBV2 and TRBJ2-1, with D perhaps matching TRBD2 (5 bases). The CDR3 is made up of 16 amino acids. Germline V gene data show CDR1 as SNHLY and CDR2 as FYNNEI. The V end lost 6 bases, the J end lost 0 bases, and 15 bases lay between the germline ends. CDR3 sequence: CASRRTLGSSYNEQFF. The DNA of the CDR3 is TGTGCCAGCAGGCGTACTCTTGGGAGCTCCTACAATGAGCAGTTCTTC.

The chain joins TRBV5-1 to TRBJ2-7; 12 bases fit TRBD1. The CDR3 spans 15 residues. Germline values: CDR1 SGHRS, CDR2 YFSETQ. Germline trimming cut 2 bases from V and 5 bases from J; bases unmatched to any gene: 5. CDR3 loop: CASSLSGTGGDEQYF. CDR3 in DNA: TGCGCCAGCAGCTTAAGTGGGACAGGGGGCGACGAGCAGTACTTC.

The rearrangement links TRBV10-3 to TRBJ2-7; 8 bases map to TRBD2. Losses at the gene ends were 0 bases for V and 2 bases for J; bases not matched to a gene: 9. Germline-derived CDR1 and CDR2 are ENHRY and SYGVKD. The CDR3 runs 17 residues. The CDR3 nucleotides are TGTGCCATCAGTGAGTCAATCGTCCTAGCGGGTGCCTACGAGCAGTACTTC. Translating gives CAISESIVLAGAYEQYF.

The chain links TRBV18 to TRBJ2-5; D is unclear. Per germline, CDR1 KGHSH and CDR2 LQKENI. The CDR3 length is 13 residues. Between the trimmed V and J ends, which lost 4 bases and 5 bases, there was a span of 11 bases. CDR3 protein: CASSRAQMETQYF. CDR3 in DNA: TGTGCCAGCTCACGGGCCCAGATGGAGACCCAGTACTTC.

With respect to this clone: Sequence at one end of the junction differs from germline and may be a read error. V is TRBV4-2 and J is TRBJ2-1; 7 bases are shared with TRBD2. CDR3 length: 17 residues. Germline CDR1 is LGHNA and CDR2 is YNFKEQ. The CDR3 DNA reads TGTGCCAGCAGCCCCATTATCGATAGCGGGTACTACATTGAGCAGTTCTTC. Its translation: CASSPIIDSGYYIEQFF.

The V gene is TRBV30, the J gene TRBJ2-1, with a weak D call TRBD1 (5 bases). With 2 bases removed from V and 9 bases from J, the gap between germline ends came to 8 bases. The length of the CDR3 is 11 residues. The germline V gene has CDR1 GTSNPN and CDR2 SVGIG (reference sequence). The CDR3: CAWSQGPEQFF. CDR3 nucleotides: TGTGCCTGGAGTCAGGGCCCTGAGCAGTTCTTC. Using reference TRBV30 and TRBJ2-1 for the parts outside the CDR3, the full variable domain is SQTIHQWPATLVQPVGSPLSLECTVEGTSNPNLYWYRQAAGRGLQLLFYSVGIGQISSEVPQNLSASRPQDRQFILSSKKLLLSDSGFYLCAWSQGPEQFFGPGTRLTVL.

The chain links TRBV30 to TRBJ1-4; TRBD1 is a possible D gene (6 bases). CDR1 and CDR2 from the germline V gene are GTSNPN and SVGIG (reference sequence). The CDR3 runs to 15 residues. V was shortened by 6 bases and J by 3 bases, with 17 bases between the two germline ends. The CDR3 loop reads CACLPPGHSNEKLFF. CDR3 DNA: TGTGCCTGCCTACCACCGGGACACTCTAATGAAAAACTGTTTTTT.

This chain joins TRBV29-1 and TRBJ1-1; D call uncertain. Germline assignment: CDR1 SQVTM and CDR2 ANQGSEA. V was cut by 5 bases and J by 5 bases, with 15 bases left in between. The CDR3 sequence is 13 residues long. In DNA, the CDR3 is TGCAGCGTTTCTTATGGAATCGGGACTGAAGCTTTCTTT. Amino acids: CSVSYGIGTEAFF.

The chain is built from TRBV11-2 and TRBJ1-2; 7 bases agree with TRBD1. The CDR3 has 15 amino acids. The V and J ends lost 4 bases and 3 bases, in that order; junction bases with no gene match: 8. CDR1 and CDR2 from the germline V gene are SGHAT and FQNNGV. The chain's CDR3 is CASSSLFRGDYGYTF. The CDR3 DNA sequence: TGTGCCAGCAGCTCTCTATTCAGGGGGGACTATGGCTACACCTTC.

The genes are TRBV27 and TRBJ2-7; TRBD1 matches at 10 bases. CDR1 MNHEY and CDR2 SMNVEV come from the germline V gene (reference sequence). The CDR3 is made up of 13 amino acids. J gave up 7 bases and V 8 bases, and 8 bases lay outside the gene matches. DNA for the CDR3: TGTGCCAGCTCCGGGACAGGGGTTCGGGAGCAGTACTTC. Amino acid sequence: CASSGTGVREQYF.

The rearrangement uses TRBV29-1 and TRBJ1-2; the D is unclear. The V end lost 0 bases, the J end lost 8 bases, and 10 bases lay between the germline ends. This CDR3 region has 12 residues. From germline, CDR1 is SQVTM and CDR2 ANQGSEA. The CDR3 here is CSVEEGGEGYTF. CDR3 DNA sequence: TGCAGCGTTGAAGAGGGCGGGGAAGGCTACACCTTC.

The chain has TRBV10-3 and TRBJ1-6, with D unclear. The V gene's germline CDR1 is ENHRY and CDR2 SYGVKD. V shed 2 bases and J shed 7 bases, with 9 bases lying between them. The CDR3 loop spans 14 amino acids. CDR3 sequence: CAISEAPGNSPLHF. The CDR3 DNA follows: TGTGCCATCAGTGAGGCCCCTGGCAATTCACCCCTCCACTTT.

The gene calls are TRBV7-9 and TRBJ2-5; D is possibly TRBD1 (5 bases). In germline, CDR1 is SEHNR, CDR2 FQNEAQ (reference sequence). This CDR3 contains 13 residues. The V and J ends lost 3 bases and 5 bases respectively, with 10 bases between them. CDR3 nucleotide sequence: TGTGCCAGCAGCTTTCAGGGAAGGGAGACCCAGTACTTC. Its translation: CASSFQGRETQYF.

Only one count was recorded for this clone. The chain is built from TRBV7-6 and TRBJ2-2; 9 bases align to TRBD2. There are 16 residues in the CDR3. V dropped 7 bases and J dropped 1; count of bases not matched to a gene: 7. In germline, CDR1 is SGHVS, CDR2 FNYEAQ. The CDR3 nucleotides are TGTGCCAGCACCCCTAGCGGGGAACTGAACACCGGGGAGCTGTTTTTT. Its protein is CASTPSGELNTGELFF.

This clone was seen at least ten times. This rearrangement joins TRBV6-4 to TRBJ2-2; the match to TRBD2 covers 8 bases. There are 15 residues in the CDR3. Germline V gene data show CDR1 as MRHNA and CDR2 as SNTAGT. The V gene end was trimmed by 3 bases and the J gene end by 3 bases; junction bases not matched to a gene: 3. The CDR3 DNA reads TGTGCCAGCAGTGAGGCTAGCGGGCACACCGGGGAGCTGTTTTTT. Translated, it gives CASSEASGHTGELFF.

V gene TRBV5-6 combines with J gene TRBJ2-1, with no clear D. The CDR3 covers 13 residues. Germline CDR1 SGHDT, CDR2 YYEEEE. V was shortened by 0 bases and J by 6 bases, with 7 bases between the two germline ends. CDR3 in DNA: TGTGCCAGCAGCTTGGGCCTACCCAATGAGCAGTTCTTC. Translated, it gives CASSLGLPNEQFF. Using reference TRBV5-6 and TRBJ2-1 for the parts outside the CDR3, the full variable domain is DAGVTQSPTHLIKTRGQQVTLRCSPKSGHDTVSWYQQALGQGPQFIFQYYEEEERQRGNFPDRFSGHQFPNYSSELNVNALLLGDSALYLCASSLGLPNEQFFGPGTRLTVL.

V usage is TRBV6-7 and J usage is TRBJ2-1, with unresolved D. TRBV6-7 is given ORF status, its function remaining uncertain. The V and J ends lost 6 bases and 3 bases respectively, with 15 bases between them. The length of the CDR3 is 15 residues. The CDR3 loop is CASSHLTYYYNEQFF. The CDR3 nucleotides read TGTGCCAGCAGCCACCTAACCTACTACTACAATGAGCAGTTCTTC.

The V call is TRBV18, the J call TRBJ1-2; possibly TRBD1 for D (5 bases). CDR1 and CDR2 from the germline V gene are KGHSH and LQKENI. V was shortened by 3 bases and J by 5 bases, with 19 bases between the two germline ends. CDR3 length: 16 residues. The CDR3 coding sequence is TGTGCCAGCTCACCGAATTCGGCAGGGTCAGGGTATGGCTACACCTTC. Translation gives CASSPNSAGSGYGYTF.